The rows below give T cell receptor beta chains drawn from one sample of a study of monozygotic twins with inflammatory bowel disease. TCRdb re-called the 5' RACE reads and catalogs CDR3 proteins one per entry, DNA excluded. Here the sample table reports some 150,000 distinct CDR3 sequences. Sequenced: blood. These TCRs come from a human donor with ulcerative colitis or Crohn's disease, or a healthy co-twin of an affected twin (not recorded which). Both conserved end residues are part of each CDR3. Only part of the rows carry a size: once, few, many, or a class if the clone is expanded.

CDR3aa	v_gene	j_gene	abundance
CASSIAAGGRQPQHF	TRBV19	TRBJ1-5	NA
CASSSPPGSSYNEQFF	TRBV12-3/TRBV12-4	TRBJ2-1	NA
CASSIGVGGTQETQYF	TRBV9	TRBJ2-5	NA
CASSRPGLGVEQFF	TRBV6-1	TRBJ2-1	NA
CASSYPGVEAFF	TRBV6-2/TRBV6-3	TRBJ1-1	NA
CASRVIGGENLFF	TRBV5-1	TRBJ1-4	NA
CAGRLDNGNTIYF	TRBV30	TRBJ1-3	NA
CASSRDRGANSPLHF	TRBV3-1	TRBJ1-6	NA
CASSYPLRLSSYEQYF	TRBV7-4	TRBJ2-7	NA
CASTVGQLTGELFF	TRBV28	TRBJ2-2	NA
CSVDVTRSLSYTF	TRBV29-1	TRBJ1-2	NA
CASTRDPYPAQYF	TRBV23-1	TRBJ2-7	NA
CASSLERRSGRLTYEQYF	TRBV5-6	TRBJ2-7	NA
CASSSQVGRGISPLHF	TRBV7-9	TRBJ1-6	NA
CVSSFTGGNQPQHF	TRBV12-3/TRBV12-4	TRBJ1-5	NA
CASSFTRGDYGYTF	TRBV5-1	TRBJ1-2	NA
CASRGDTYEQYF	TRBV28	TRBJ2-7	NA
CASSLYGTGVRETQYF	TRBV27	TRBJ2-5	NA
CATGGTLFYNEQFF	TRBV10-2	TRBJ2-1	medium-sized
CSAWTGVGQPQHF	TRBV20-1	TRBJ1-5	NA
CASSLGAAGEQYF	TRBV7-9	TRBJ2-7	NA
CASSFGVALETQYF	TRBV7-8	TRBJ2-5	NA
CASSSDVSYEQYF	TRBV6-6	TRBJ2-7	NA
CSARDPRWGEQYF	TRBV20-1	TRBJ2-7	NA
CASSLDRSIGYEQYF	TRBV5-4	TRBJ2-7	NA
CASSITSGRYNEQFF	TRBV7-2	TRBJ2-1	NA
CSARDSGTGGYGYTF	TRBV20-1	TRBJ1-2	NA
CASTWKSTEAFF	TRBV2	TRBJ1-1	NA
CASSLRLAGAETQYF	TRBV12-3/TRBV12-4	TRBJ2-5	NA
CASSLSRGGHGEQFF	TRBV27	TRBJ2-1	NA
CASSSPSSVSYEQYF	TRBV12-3/TRBV12-4	TRBJ2-7	NA
CASSLDPQGSGRQYF	TRBV27	TRBJ2-7	NA
CASSVRTGPFNEQFF	TRBV5-1	TRBJ2-1	NA
CSSGRSSYNEQFF	TRBV20-1	TRBJ2-1	NA
CASSKGRGTAPNYGYTF	TRBV7-9	TRBJ1-2	NA
CASSTRDIIQETQYF	TRBV7-2	TRBJ2-5	NA
CASSPSRPEGNEQFF	TRBV5-1	TRBJ2-1	NA
CASSLTGTSGSYNEQFF	TRBV7-8	TRBJ2-1	NA
CASSPEGTYNEQFF	TRBV18	TRBJ2-1	NA
CASSLGRGEQYF	TRBV7-6	TRBJ2-7	NA
CASSTRLRFGNQPQHF	TRBV6-2/TRBV6-3	TRBJ1-5	NA
CSARVGGSYNEQFF	TRBV20-1	TRBJ2-1	NA
CASSTGNQPQHF	TRBV6-6	TRBJ1-5	NA
CASSLGTQNIQYF	TRBV5-6	TRBJ2-4	NA
CASKGEPNTEAFF	TRBV2	TRBJ1-1	NA
CASSLWDAGELFF	TRBV7-3	TRBJ2-2	NA
CASRNLSGGPRDTQYF	TRBV6-1	TRBJ2-3	NA
CASSQERRGVTDTQYF	TRBV4-1	TRBJ2-3	NA
CASTKTGMGTQYF	TRBV6-5	TRBJ2-5	NA
CASSLEGNGSPLHF	TRBV12-3/TRBV12-4	TRBJ1-6	NA
CSATPGLAGEQFF	TRBV20-1	TRBJ2-1	NA
CATSRDMAHVETQYF	TRBV15	TRBJ2-5	NA
CASSSESSGVNEQFF	TRBV2	TRBJ2-1	NA
CASSQPGLMDEQFF	TRBV5-1	TRBJ2-1	NA
CASSLMSGSLGEQFF	TRBV5-1	TRBJ2-1	NA
CASSFSSGDYGYTF	TRBV5-5	TRBJ1-2	NA
CASSKDSLENRPQHF	TRBV7-2	TRBJ1-5	NA
CASSHQGNRDSPLHF	TRBV5-1	TRBJ1-6	NA
CASSRSGTTYEQYF	TRBV18	TRBJ2-7	NA